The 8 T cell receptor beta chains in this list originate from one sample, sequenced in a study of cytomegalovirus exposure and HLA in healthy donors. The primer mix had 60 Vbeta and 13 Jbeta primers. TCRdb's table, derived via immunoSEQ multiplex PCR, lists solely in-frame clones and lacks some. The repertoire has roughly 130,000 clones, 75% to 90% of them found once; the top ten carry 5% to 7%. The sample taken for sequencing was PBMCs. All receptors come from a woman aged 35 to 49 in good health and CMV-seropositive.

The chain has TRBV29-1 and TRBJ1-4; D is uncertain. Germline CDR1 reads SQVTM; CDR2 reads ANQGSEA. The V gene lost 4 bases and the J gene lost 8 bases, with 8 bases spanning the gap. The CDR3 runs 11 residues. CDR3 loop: CSVASLEKLFF. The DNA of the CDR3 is TGCAGCGTTGCGTCCCTCGAAAAACTGTTTTTT.

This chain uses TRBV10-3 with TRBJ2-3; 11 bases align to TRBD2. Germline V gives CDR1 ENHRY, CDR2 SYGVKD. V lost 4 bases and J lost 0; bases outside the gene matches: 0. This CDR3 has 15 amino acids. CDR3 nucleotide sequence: TGTGCCATCAGTGGACTAGCGGGAAGCACAGATACGCAGTATTTT. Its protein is CAISGLAGSTDTQYF.

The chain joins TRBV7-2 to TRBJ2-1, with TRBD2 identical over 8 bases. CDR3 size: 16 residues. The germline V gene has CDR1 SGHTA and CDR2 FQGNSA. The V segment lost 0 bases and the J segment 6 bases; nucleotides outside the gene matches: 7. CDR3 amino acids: CASSLASAGVGNEQFF. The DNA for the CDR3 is TGTGCCAGCAGCTTAGCCTCAGCGGGAGTCGGCAATGAGCAGTTCTTC.

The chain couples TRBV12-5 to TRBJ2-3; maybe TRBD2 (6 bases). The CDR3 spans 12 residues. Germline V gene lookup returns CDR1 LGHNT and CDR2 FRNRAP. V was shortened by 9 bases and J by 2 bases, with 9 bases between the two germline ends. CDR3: CASGGSTDTQYF. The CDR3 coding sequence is TGTGCTAGCGGGGGATCCACAGATACGCAGTATTTT.

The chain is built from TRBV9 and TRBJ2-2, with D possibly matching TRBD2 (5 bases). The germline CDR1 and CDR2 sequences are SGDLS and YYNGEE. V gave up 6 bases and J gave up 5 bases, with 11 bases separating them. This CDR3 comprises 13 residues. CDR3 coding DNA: TGTGCCAGCAACCCCCGGGGAACCGGGGAGCTGTTTTTT. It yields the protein CASNPRGTGELFF.

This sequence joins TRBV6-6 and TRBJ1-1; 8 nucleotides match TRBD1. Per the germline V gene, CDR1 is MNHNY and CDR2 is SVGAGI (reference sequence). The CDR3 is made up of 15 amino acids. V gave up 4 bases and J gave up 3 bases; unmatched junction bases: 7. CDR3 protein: CASSSDRELDTEAFF. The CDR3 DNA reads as TGTGCCAGCAGTTCGGACAGGGAGTTGGACACTGAAGCTTTCTTT.

CDR3: CASSLKGGGPGELFF. CDR3 coding DNA: TGTGCCAGCAGCTTAAAGGGAGGCGGTCCCGGGGAGCTGTTTTTT. The rearrangement uses TRBV7-3 and TRBJ2-2, with D possibly TRBD2 on 6 matching bases. The germline gives CDR1 SGHTA, CDR2 FQGTGA. Trimming pared 1 base from V and 6 bases from J, leaving 12 bases between. This CDR3 contains 15 residues. The complete variable domain, with remaining parts taken from reference TRBV7-3 and TRBJ2-2, reads GAGVSQTPSNKVTEKGKYVELRCDPISGHTALYWYRQSLGQGPEFLIYFQGTGAADDSGLPNDRFFAVRPEGSVSTLKIQRTERGDSAVYLCASSLKGGGPGELFFGEGSRLTVL.

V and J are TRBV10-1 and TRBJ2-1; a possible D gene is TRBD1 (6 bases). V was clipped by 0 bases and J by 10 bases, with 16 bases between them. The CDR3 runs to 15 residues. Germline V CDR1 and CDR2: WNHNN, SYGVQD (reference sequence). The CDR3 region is CASSESPVQGSEQFF. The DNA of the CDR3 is TGCGCCAGCAGTGAGTCGCCGGTACAGGGCAGCGAGCAGTTCTTC.